The 3 T cell receptor beta chains in this list originate from one sample, sequenced in a study of T cells in Graves' hyperthyroidism and ophthalmopathy. Researchers amplified the TCR beta CDR3 regions from RNA transcripts. First-round RT-PCR with HTBI primers amplified the TCR CDR3 region. TCRdb re-analysed the multiplex PCR reads in MiXCR, keeping a single row per CDR3 protein. Of 490,000 or so distinct CDR3 sequences listed, roughly a sixth are singletons. Sequencing was carried out using blood. All receptors derive from a woman aged 25 to 39 with Graves' ophthalmopathy.

This sequence joins TRBV6-1 and TRBJ2-7, with D uncertain. The V gene's germline CDR1 is MNHNS and CDR2 SASEGT. Trimming shortened V by 4 bases and J by 3 bases, and 13 bases separated the two germline ends. This CDR3 is 14 amino acids long. Written as DNA, the CDR3 is TGTGCCAGCAGTGGCTTCCCATTAGGCTACGAGCAGTACTTC. It encodes CASSGFPLGYEQYF.

Worth noting for this clonotype: One base away lies a much larger clone, so this may be a sequencing read error. In DNA, the CDR3 is TGTGCCGTAGGCCAAGCCACTAGCCCTAACTATGACTACACCTTC. Amino acids: CAVGQATSPNYDYTF. The chain is built from TRBV7-2 and TRBJ1-2; D is unclear. The germline gives CDR1 SGHTA, CDR2 FQGNSA. The CDR3 length is 15 residues.

This chain uses TRBV7-3 with TRBJ2-1; unclear D gene. The germline V gene has CDR1 SGHTA and CDR2 FQGTGA. The length of the CDR3 is 13 residues. The V end lost 5 bases, the J end lost 7 bases, and 12 bases lay between the germline ends. CDR3 region: CASSPNQWNEQFF. CDR3 bases: TGTGCCAGCAGCCCCAACCAGTGGAATGAGCAGTTCTTC.